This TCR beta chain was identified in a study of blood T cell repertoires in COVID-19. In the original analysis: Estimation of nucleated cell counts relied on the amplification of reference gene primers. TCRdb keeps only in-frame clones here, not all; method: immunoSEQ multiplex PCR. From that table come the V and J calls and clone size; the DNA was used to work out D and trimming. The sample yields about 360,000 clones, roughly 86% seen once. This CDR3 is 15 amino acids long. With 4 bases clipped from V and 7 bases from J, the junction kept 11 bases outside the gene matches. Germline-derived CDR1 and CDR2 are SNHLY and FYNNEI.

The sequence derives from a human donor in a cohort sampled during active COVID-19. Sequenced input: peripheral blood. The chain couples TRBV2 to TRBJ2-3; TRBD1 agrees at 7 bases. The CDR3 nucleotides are TGTGCCAGCAGTGGGGACAGCCCTCGCTATAATACGCAGTATTTT. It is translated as CASSGDSPRYNTQYF.